One sample yielded the 5 T cell receptor beta chains listed below, sequenced in a study of T cell repertoires in cytomegalovirus infection. TCRdb re-derived calls from the reads in MiXCR, one entry per CDR3 protein. Of approximately 500,000 distinct CDR3 sequences in the sample, approximately 17% were seen once. Sequencing was done on a sample of CD8+ T cells from PBMCs. Source of these receptors: a human donor in good health (CMV status not recorded). Some clones in this sample may be carry-over from other donors' samples.

In this sample, this clonotype turned up many times. The V gene is TRBV11-2, the J gene TRBJ1-6; no reliable D call. Germline V gene lookup returns CDR1 SGHAT and CDR2 FQNNGV. This CDR3 has 14 residues. Trimming left V 6 bases short and J 6 bases short, with 12 bases between. The CDR3: CASRDGRTNSPLHF. CDR3 in DNA: TGTGCCAGCAGGGATGGACGGACTAATTCACCCCTCCACTTT. Complete variable domain (other parts from reference TRBV11-2 and TRBJ1-6): EAGVAQSPRYKIIEKRQSVAFWCNPISGHATLYWYQQILGQGPKLLIQFQNNGVVDDSQLPKDRFSAERLKGVDSTLKIQPAKLEDSAVYLCASRDGRTNSPLHFGNGTRLTVT.

This clonotype has a handful of counts. The V gene is TRBV5-8, the J gene TRBJ1-5, with D unresolved. V lost 4 bases and J lost 11, with 7 bases in between. The CDR3 extends over 10 amino acids. Germline V gene lookup returns CDR1 SGHTS and CDR2 YDEGEE. The CDR3 nucleotides are TGTGCCAGCAGCCCCTCGGCCCAGCATTTT. Translation gives CASSPSAQHF.

This clonotype was seen many times. The chain recombines TRBV7-9 with TRBJ1-1; D perhaps matches TRBD1 (6 bases). Trimming removed 1 base at V and 1 base at J, with 10 bases between. Per germline, CDR1 SEHNR and CDR2 FQNEAQ (reference sequence). This CDR3 spans 15 amino acids. CDR3 protein: CASSLVAGANTEAFF. CDR3 sequence (DNA): TGTGCCAGCAGCTTAGTAGCAGGGGCGAACACTGAAGCTTTCTTT.

Many counts were recorded for this clonotype. The CDR3 nucleotides read TGTGCCAGCAGCCAAGTCTTGACTAGCGGGAGTGGAGCCAAAAACATTCAGTACTTC. Translating gives CASSQVLTSGSGAKNIQYF. This chain connects TRBV4-2 to TRBJ2-4; TRBD2 matches at 12 bases. The CDR3 is made up of 19 amino acids. Germline-derived CDR1 and CDR2 are LGHNA and YNFKEQ. J was trimmed by 0 bases and V by 1 base; bases with no gene match: 7.

The V and J genes are TRBV28 and TRBJ1-1, with D unclear. CDR1 and CDR2 (germline): MDHEN, SYDVKM. CDR3 length: 14 residues. V dropped 3 bases and J dropped 3 bases, with 11 bases sitting between them. CDR3 nucleotide sequence: TGTGCCAGCAGTTTGGCGAGTTTTTACACTGAAGCTTTCTTT. As protein: CASSLASFYTEAFF.